This T cell receptor beta chain comes out of a study of OX40 agonist ivuxolimab in advanced cancers. The overall study: The patients received ivuxolimab by intravenous route every 2 weeks at 0.01 to 10 mg/kg. Study outcomes and limitations: Some patients without response likewise showed low normalized clonal expansion. The study observed clonal expansion of CD4+ and CD8+ blood T cells by week 6 at 0.1 to 3.0 mg/kg.

This clone was picked up a small number of times. Antigen: not known. The CDR3 has 16 amino acids. Germline CDR1 WSHSY, CDR2 SAAADI. V lost 0 bases to trimming and J lost 5 bases, with 16 bases between them. Assay used: immunoSEQ multiplex PCR; TCRdb lists only in-frame clones, some missing. The sample yields approximately 66,000 clones, roughly four fifths seen once. This clonotype was sampled from an adult with an advanced solid tumor such as melanoma, head and neck, liver or kidney cancer. The specimen was CD4+ or CD8+ T cells sorted from blood, collected in a trial of the OX40 agonist ivuxolimab. The chain links TRBV10-2 to TRBJ2-5; no firm D call. The CDR3 region is CASSESKYGDLETQYF. CDR3 nucleotides: TGCGCCAGCAGTGAGTCGAAGTACGGCGACTTGGAGACCCAGTACTTC.